This T cell receptor beta chain was profiled in a study of cytomegalovirus exposure and HLA in healthy donors. Of note for this clone: Its antigen is unknown.

The V gene's germline CDR1 is MNHEY and CDR2 SMNVEV (reference sequence). J gave up 4 bases and V 0 bases, and 7 bases lay outside the gene matches. This CDR3 has 16 residues. Method: immunoSEQ multiplex PCR; TCRdb's copy keeps in-frame clones and lacks some. The profile shows fewer than 300,000 clones, 70% to 90% of them singletons. The study, taken as a whole, reports: The CMV antigen specificity of a few CMV-associated chains was confirmed through in vitro analysis.

The chain links TRBV27 to TRBJ2-7; 9 bases fit TRBD1. Sequenced: PBMCs. The TCR comes from a woman between 18 and 29 years old in good health and CMV-seronegative. The CDR3 DNA reads TGTGCCAGCAGTTTATCCGGGACAGGGTTAATTTACGAGCAGTACTTC. The encoded protein is CASSLSGTGLIYEQYF.